These 2 T cell receptor beta chains originate from one sample sequenced in a study of patients and donors after allogeneic stem cell transplantation. TCRdb analysed the RT-PCR reads with MiXCR anew, one entry per CDR3 protein. The table includes over 400,000 distinct CDR3 sequences, approximately 16% detected once. The sequencing sample was made of blood, either unsorted or a sorted T cell fraction (not recorded which). These receptors originate from a human donor who was either an allogeneic HSCT recipient or a stem cell or donor lymphocyte infusion donor (not recorded which). It is not recorded whose cells these are; they may come from a transplant donor.

Regarding this clonotype: The CDR3 does not close with the conserved phenylalanine or tryptophan, likely indicating a read error. The genes are TRBV7-9 and TRBJ2-2; TRBD1 matches at 7 bases. The CDR3 covers 16 residues. Trimming cost V 5 bases and J 4 bases; bases outside gene matches: 10. The germline gives CDR1 SEHNR, CDR2 FQNEAQ (reference sequence). Here the CDR3 reads CASSQPGTDRTGELFY. In DNA, the CDR3 is TGTGCCAGCAGCCAGCCGGGGACAGACCGCACCGGGGAGCTGTTTTAT.

This clonotype was observed many times. The rearrangement joins TRBV12-3 or TRBV12-4 to TRBJ2-1; D may be TRBD2 (6 bases). The CDR3 runs 17 residues. Trimming left V 0 bases short and J 5 bases short, with 17 bases between. CDR3 sequence: CASSLALGDPGDNEQFF. The CDR3 DNA follows: TGTGCCAGCAGTTTAGCTTTGGGGGACCCGGGGGACAATGAGCAGTTCTTC.